This T cell receptor (beta chain) emerged from a study of cytomegalovirus exposure and HLA in healthy donors (dated by TCRdb to about 2017). About the full investigation: An earlier analysis of approximately 640 of the donors reported about 250 Gb of sequence data and approximately 110 million unique TCR beta sequences from about 200 million T cells. Approximately 310 gigabases of sequencing data and 70 million to 85 million unique TCR sequences were included in an early release covering roughly 600 HLA-typed donors. Of the 398 genotyped donors, approximately 82% fell in the genetic ancestry cluster associated with self-reported Caucasian donors. The study was designed to test whether signatures of past pathogen exposure could be identified by cataloging public T cell receptors. The T cell repertoires of around 730 subjects were profiled by immunosequencing and related to cytomegalovirus serostatus. Along with the approximately 600-subject first cohort, a separate validation cohort of 120 different subjects was used. To predict cytomegalovirus infection status, the study brought together high-throughput TCR immunosequencing, statistical association of individual TCRs with disease status, and machine learning. A later analysis re-examined previously published TCR beta repertoires from more than 550 donors and added high-resolution HLA genotyping to investigate patterns of TCR occurrence. In the later analysis, no new phenotypic data were used to find candidate immune exposures; instead, reliance was placed on TCR beta sequences and their occurrence across donors. An earlier analysis of around 640 of the donors used high-throughput TCR beta sequencing to judge whether each TCR beta V gene segment behaved as functional or pseudogenic. Alongside the repertoire data, information on donor age, sex, ethnicity and CMV serostatus was compiled. In a later genetic analysis, genome-wide SNP genotypes for about three fifths of the roughly 670 donors were used, and that subset was treated as a discovery cohort. All discovery cohort repertoires had been generated on a single sequencing platform. Class I and class II HLA loci were covered by the typing at four-digit resolution. Typing coverage differed by locus: A, B, C, DRB1 and DQB1 were typed in about 620-630 donors, DQA1 in 522, DPA1 in approximately 600, and DPB1 in 450 to 480. About 5 DR-DQ haplotypes were handled as single units for association and clustering, since linkage in the cohort was strong. On average, around 230,000 unique TCR beta nucleotide sequences were sequenced per donor among some 420 genotyped donors of the cohort, with roughly 18% of those sequences being non-productive. Paper-wide results and their limitations: When HLA alleles, especially DR and DQ, strongly co-occurred, TCR associations were difficult to assign to individual alleles. Broadly in line with IMGT annotations, most TCR beta V segments showed up in productive rearrangements about 87% or about 30% of the time in an earlier analysis of 450 to 600 of the donors. Cytomegalovirus status was reported to be diagnosed by the classifier with high specificity and sensitivity in both the original and validation cohorts. Most TCR sequences were seen in very few donors, while some public TCRs were found in many individuals. Immune exposure information for the cohort was limited to CMV serostatus. In a later analysis, HLA-associated TCR beta chains showed more clonal expansion and lower generation probabilities than non-associated chains that were equally common. HLA typing was unavailable for some donors at each locus, so association tests used only the typed subset. A later analysis reported that several top co-occurrence clusters appeared linked to parvovirus B19, influenza, CMV and Epstein-Barr virus. A later analysis associated 16,951 TCR beta sequences with specific HLA alleles at a false discovery rate of 0.05. In a later analysis, most CMV-associated TCR beta chains were found to appear HLA-restricted, with HLA associations seemingly driven largely by CMV exposure. A cluster of highly shared sequence variants was judged likely to represent a technical artifact of the sequencing pipeline. Presence/absence analyses assumed roughly uniform sequencing depth across donors, an assumption that may not hold. The authors suggested that the approach could potentially be extended to other disease states and immunological phenotypes. The earlier analysis of around 600 of the donors excluded roughly 17 rarely observed V segments, including chromosome 9 orphons, because counts were too low. Correlated functional status among segregating V segments might reflect linkage disequilibrium, but an unknown experimental factor could not be ruled out. Three of the identified cytomegalovirus-associated TCR beta chains were confirmed in vitro to be specific for cytomegalovirus antigens. In a later genetic analysis, fewer N-insertions in productive TCRs were reported among donors in an Asian-associated ancestry cluster than the roughly 670-donor mean. A later genetic analysis associated a missense DCLRE1C variant with V-gene and J-gene trimming of TCR beta chains, and an independent cohort replicated the association. According to a later analysis, TCR association rates differed among HLA loci, with DRB1 alleles showing the most associated TCRs and HLA-C alleles showing the fewest. Only TCR beta chains were sequenced in this cohort, and the absence of alpha or paired-chain data limited detectable features. A further reported finding was that TCR beta sequences accurately predicted the HLA-A and HLA-B alleles for most subjects in the first cohort. A total of roughly 160 TCR beta chains were listed by the study as associated with cytomegalovirus.

The library was produced with the immunoSEQ multiplex PCR assay. The multiplex PCR relied on a mix of 60 forward primers for TCR Vbeta segments and 13 reverse primers for TCR Jbeta segments. The CDR3 region of rearranged TCR beta genes was amplified from genomic DNA with a multiplex PCR assay. Amplified TCR beta libraries were sequenced as 87-base-pair reads on the Illumina HiSeq System. The study's own analysis went as follows. A later analysis tallied 70 million to 100 million unique TCR beta chains across the 700 or so repertoires, and about 10 million of those chains were shared by two or more donors. Raw reads were error-corrected and collapsed into unique sequences with a nearest-neighbor algorithm that merged closely related sequences to remove PCR and sequencing errors. CDR3 sequences were aligned to IMGT reference sequences to assign V, D and J gene segments. For a sequence to be retained, at least a six-nucleotide match to both a V gene segment and a J gene segment was required. A rearrangement counted as productive if the CDR3 had no stop codons and remained in frame with V and J, and every other rearrangement counted as non-productive. CDR3 was defined according to IMGT convention as the region running from the second conserved V-encoded cysteine to the conserved J-encoded phenylalanine. In an earlier analysis of 550 to 650 of the donors, sequences lacking an unambiguous match to a single V gene segment were excluded. In an earlier analysis of 450 to 700 of the donors, V segments were called functional above 56.7% productive rearrangements and were called segregating when the between-donor standard deviation exceeded 5%. A statistical classification framework was developed to diagnose cytomegalovirus status using the catalog of TCR beta chain sequences. In a later analysis, TCR nucleotide sequences were compared against IMGT/GENE-DB human TR gene sequences so that V and J genes could be assigned. In a later analysis, CDR3 sequences and most-parsimonious VDJ recombination scenarios were assigned using the TCRdist pipeline. In a later analysis, each TCR beta chain was defined by its CDR3 amino acid sequence together with its V-gene family, and reads without a unique V-gene family were excluded. A later analysis removed 592 highly shared, low-generation-probability nucleotide sequences to deal with suspected cross-contamination and a sequencing artifact. In a later analysis, a clonal expansion index for each public chain was calculated from normalized within-repertoire ranks of inferred template counts. In a later analysis, generation probabilities were computed using a VDJ recombination model fitted to out-of-frame rearrangements, and the results were checked against IGoR. In a later analysis, hypergeometric tests were used to score TCR-TCR, TCR-HLA and TCR-CMV co-occurrence, with a repertoire-size bias correction applied to TCR pairs. In a later analysis, false discovery rates were estimated by permuting HLA or CMV assignments 20 times. A later analysis grouped co-occurring TCRs with DBSCAN, adding TCRdist sequence similarity when clustering within HLA-allele-positive subsets. Repertoires with fewer than 30,000 or more than 120,000 public chains were left out of co-occurrence clustering, as were roughly five repertoires with anomalous nucleotide sharing. TCRdb limited this immuneACCESS table to in-frame rearrangements with V and J called. A share of clones is missing; checked studies link under half to unresolved V genes, and the rest is unexplained. V, J and clone size are those of that table, while D and trimming were read from the DNA. This sample is represented by about 200,000 clones; over 70% of them were singletons. About 1.7% of the sample is taken by the ten largest.

This clone was observed once. What antigen it recognizes has not been identified. No much larger clonotype is one base removed from it; base qualities were not supplied. In total, more than 500 healthy bone marrow donors made up the cohort. Cohort members were all nominally healthy when sampled, although unrecorded immune exposures were likely present. The donor was CMV seropositive and was included in the group of approximately 310 seropositive cohort members. Every donor gave a peripheral blood sample, and the peripheral blood mononuclear cells from that sample were used for TCR beta sequencing. The Qiagen DNeasy Blood Extraction Kit was used to extract genomic DNA from the blood cell samples. This TCR was recovered from a man aged 35 to 55 in good health and CMV-seropositive. The sample taken for sequencing was PBMCs.

The DNA reads TGTGCCAGCAGTCCGCAGCGGGGGACCAAAAACATTCAGTACTTC. It translates as CASSPQRGTKNIQYF. Here the chain combines TRBV5-4 and TRBJ2-4, and 8 junctional nucleotides match TRBD2. Compared with germline, V lacks 5 bases and J lacks 2 bases; bases without a gene match: 6. The CDR3 measures 15 amino acids from cysteine to phenylalanine. CDR3 DNA is the only sequence kept; it has 45 bases, read in frame from the first base. CDR1 SGHNT and CDR2 YYREEE were looked up in the germline V gene (reference sequence). Joined to the reference TRBV5-4 and TRBJ2-4 proteins, this CDR3 gives the full variable domain: ETGVTQSPTHLIKTRGQQVTLRCSSQSGHNTVSWYQQALGQGPQFIFQYYREEENGRGNFPPRFSGLQFPNYSSELNVNALELDDSALYLCASSPQRGTKNIQYFGAGTRLSVL.